Each of the 30 T cell receptor beta chains below was sequenced from the same sample in a study of T cell responses to AZD1222 COVID-19 vaccine. The protocol was immunoSEQ multiplex PCR, while the TCRdb copy is restricted to in-frame clones and leaves out a portion. The sample has about 110,000 clones; 80% to 95% are singletons. Specimen: peripheral blood, collected 28 days after the second AZD1222 dose. The source is an adult who received the AZD1222 COVID-19 vaccine.

V gene TRBV14 combines with J gene TRBJ2-5; D ambiguous. CDR3 size: 11 residues. Deletions cut 2 bases from V and 2 bases from J, with 0 bases between. Germline CDR1 and CDR2: SGHDN and FVKESK. The CDR3 sequence is CASSQQETQYF. The CDR3 nucleotides read TGTGCCAGCAGCCAACAAGAGACCCAGTACTTC.

The rearrangement uses TRBV3-1 (or the pseudogene TRBV3-2) and TRBJ2-2; D might be TRBD1 (6 bases). Trimming removed 2 bases at V and 6 bases at J, with 10 bases between. Germline values: CDR1 LGHDT, CDR2 YNNKEL (reference sequence). The CDR3 runs to 14 residues. The CDR3 spells CASSQNRVAGELFF. The CDR3 nucleotides are TGTGCCAGCAGCCAAAACAGGGTTGCCGGGGAGCTGTTTTTT.

The rearrangement uses TRBV12-5 and TRBJ2-7; 8 positions match TRBD1. This CDR3 is 14 amino acids long. Germline CDR1 reads LGHNT; CDR2 reads FRNRAP. Unmatched junction bases numbered 9, after V lost 6 bases and J lost 5 bases. DNA for the CDR3: TGTGCTAGTGGGGGGGACAGGAACTGGGACGAGCAGTACTTC. Translated, it gives CASGGDRNWDEQYF. Drawing the rest from reference TRBV12-5 and TRBJ2-7, the complete variable domain is DARVTQTPRHKVTEMGQEVTMRCQPILGHNTVFWYRQTMMQGLELLAYFRNRAPLDDSGMPKDRFSAEMPDATLATLKIQPSEPRDSAVYFCASGGDRNWDEQYFGPGTRLTVT.

The J gene is TRBJ1-6, the V gene TRBV7-9; D uncertain. Germline V lookup: CDR1 SEHNR, CDR2 FQNEAQ (reference sequence). CDR3 length: 15 amino acids. V lost 1 base and J 2 bases, leaving 6 bases between the germline ends. In nucleotides, the CDR3 is TGTGCCAGCAGCTTAGACGGGCCCTATAATTCACCCCTCCACTTT. Translated: CASSLDGPYNSPLHF.

This rearrangement joins TRBV7-3 to TRBJ1-5; the D is unclear. The CDR3 has 13 amino acids. V was cut by 3 bases and J by 4 bases, with 7 bases left in between. Per the germline V gene, CDR1 is SGHTA and CDR2 is FQGTGA. The CDR3 loop reads CASSFGLNQPQHF. CDR3 bases: TGTGCCAGCAGCTTCGGGCTAAATCAGCCCCAGCATTTT.

The J gene is TRBJ2-2, the V gene TRBV6-4, with D possibly matching TRBD1 (5 bases). The CDR3 length is 15 residues. Trimming cost V 0 bases and J 5 bases, with 10 bases left between them. The germline gives CDR1 MRHNA, CDR2 SNTAGT. The CDR3 sequence is CASSDSPGFTGELFF. In nucleotides, the CDR3 is TGTGCCAGCAGTGACTCCCCAGGGTTTACCGGGGAGCTGTTTTTT.

V and J are TRBV14 and TRBJ1-1; D ambiguous. CDR3 length equals 13 residues. CDR1 SGHDN and CDR2 FVKESK come from the germline V gene. The germline V and J ends were trimmed by 5 bases and 0 bases, with 7 bases remaining between them. In DNA form, the CDR3 reads TGTGCCAGCAGCGCTCAGATGAACACTGAAGCTTTCTTT. Translating gives CASSAQMNTEAFF.

The chain is built from TRBV5-1 and TRBJ1-1; D is undetermined. CDR3 length: 15 residues. CDR1 is SGHRS and CDR2 is YFSETQ in the germline V gene. Trimming shortened V by 5 bases and J by 4 bases, and 18 bases separated the two germline ends. Written as DNA, the CDR3 is TGCGCCAGCAGGCCGAGCGGCGGGCAAGGCACTGAAGCTTTCTTT. Translated, it gives CASRPSGGQGTEAFF.

The V call is TRBV9, the J call TRBJ1-6; D not resolved. Germline CDR1 SGDLS, CDR2 YYNGEE. V lost 0 bases to trimming and J lost 10 bases, with 8 bases between them. The CDR3 spans 13 residues. In nucleotides, the CDR3 is TGTGCCAGCAGCGTAGACCTGAGATCACCCCTCCACTTT. It specifies CASSVDLRSPLHF.

The gene calls are TRBV12-3 or TRBV12-4 and TRBJ2-1; D gene unclear. V shed 7 bases and J shed 8 bases, with 15 bases lying between them. This CDR3 contains 13 residues. The CDR3 region has the DNA TGTGCCAGCAAAACAACCCCGCCCGATGAGCAGTTCTTC. This encodes CASKTTPPDEQFF.

This chain joins TRBV5-1 and TRBJ2-5; D may be TRBD1 (5 bases). CDR3 length: 14 amino acids. CDR1 and CDR2 (germline): SGHRS, YFSETQ. Trimming pared 1 base from V and 6 bases from J, leaving 13 bases between. CDR3 nucleotides: TGCGCCAGCAGCTTGTTCAGGGTACGCAAGACCCAGTACTTC. This translates into CASSLFRVRKTQYF.

The chain joins TRBV7-2 to TRBJ1-5; no clear D gene. Per germline, CDR1 SGHTA and CDR2 FQGNSA. V dropped 5 bases and J dropped 5 bases, with 13 bases sitting between them. The CDR3 sequence is 14 residues long. The CDR3 region is CASSVRPGDQPQHF. CDR3 nucleotide sequence: TGTGCCAGCAGCGTACGGCCCGGCGATCAGCCCCAGCATTTT. Full variable domain (rest looked up from reference TRBV7-2 and TRBJ1-5): GAGVSQSPSNKVTEKGKDVELRCDPISGHTALYWYRQSLGQGLEFLIYFQGNSAPDKSGLPSDRFSAERTGGSVSTLTIQRTQQEDSAVYLCASSVRPGDQPQHFGDGTRLSIL.

V is TRBV5-4 and J is TRBJ1-6, with 11 bases lining up with TRBD1. V trimming: 4 bases; J trimming: 10 bases; junction bases outside the gene matches: 4. Germline V CDR1 and CDR2: SGHNT, YYREEE (reference sequence). This CDR3 has 14 amino acids. The CDR3 region has the DNA TGTGCCAGCAGCGCCGGGACAGGGGGATCACCCCTCCACTTT. Protein product: CASSAGTGGSPLHF. Full variable domain (rest looked up from reference TRBV5-4 and TRBJ1-6): ETGVTQSPTHLIKTRGQQVTLRCSSQSGHNTVSWYQQALGQGPQFIFQYYREEENGRGNFPPRFSGLQFPNYSSELNVNALELDDSALYLCASSAGTGGSPLHFGNGTRLTVT.

On this clone itself: One junction end disagrees with the germline gene, perhaps due to a read error. The chain carries TRBV5-1 and TRBJ1-1; no reliable D call. The CDR3 sequence is 14 residues long. Germline V gene sequence: CDR1 SGHRS, CDR2 YFSETQ. In nucleotides, the CDR3 is TGCGTCAGCAGCTTGGTGGTCAGCGGCACTGAAGCTTTCTTT. This translates into CVSSLVVSGTEAFF. Together with reference TRBV5-1 and TRBJ1-1, the CDR3 gives the full variable domain: KAGVTQTPRYLIKTRGQQVTLSCSPISGHRSVSWYQQTPGQGLQFLFEYFSETQRNKGNFPGRFSGRQFSNSRSEMNVSTLELGDSALYLCVSSLVVSGTEAFFGQGTRLTVV.

The chain combines TRBV18 with TRBJ2-2; 9 nucleotides agree with TRBD2. V was clipped by 5 bases and J by 1 base; unmatched bases: 5. CDR1 KGHSH and CDR2 LQKENI come from the germline V gene. There are 16 residues in the CDR3. The CDR3 nucleotides are TGTGCCAGCTCAATCACGACTAGCGGGAACACCGGGGAGCTGTTTTTT. It codes for CASSITTSGNTGELFF.

The J gene is TRBJ1-1, the V gene TRBV6-5, with 9 nucleotides matching TRBD1. Trimming removed 2 bases from V and 4 bases from J; junction bases left unmatched: 2. The V gene's germline CDR1 is MNHEY and CDR2 SVGAGI. This CDR3 contains 14 residues. The CDR3, as DNA: TGTGCCAGCAGTTACGACAGGGGGGCCACTGAAGCTTTCTTT. It translates to CASSYDRGATEAFF.

The genes are TRBV2 and TRBJ1-6; D is perhaps TRBD1 (6 bases). Germline CDR1 reads SNHLY; CDR2 reads FYNNEI. CDR3 length equals 12 residues. The V end was cut by 8 bases, the J end by 6 bases, with 8 bases between. Here the CDR3 DNA reads TGTGCCAGCGAGGGGGGTAATTCACCCCTCCACTTT. This codes for CASEGGNSPLHF.

This rearrangement joins TRBV5-1 to TRBJ2-1, with 10 bases matching TRBD2. Trimming cost V 1 base and J 8 bases; bases outside gene matches: 6. The germline V gene encodes CDR1 SGHRS and CDR2 YFSETQ. The CDR3 sequence is 15 residues long. CDR3 in amino acids: CASSLIAGGIDEQFF. CDR3 sequence (DNA): TGCGCCAGCAGCTTGATAGCGGGGGGTATTGATGAGCAGTTCTTC.

The V call is TRBV28, the J call TRBJ1-1; 8 bases fit TRBD1. V shed 4 bases and J 8 bases; nucleotides not matched to a gene: 3. The germline gives CDR1 MDHEN, CDR2 SYDVKM. The CDR3 is 12 amino acids. DNA for the CDR3: TGTGCCAGCAGTTATCGGACAGGGGAAGCTTTCTTT. Its protein is CASSYRTGEAFF.

The V and J genes are TRBV18 and TRBJ2-2, with D possibly being TRBD1 or TRBD2 (5 bases each). Germline V lookup: CDR1 KGHSH, CDR2 LQKENI. This CDR3 region has 14 residues. V shed 6 bases and J shed 7 bases, with 15 bases lying between them. CDR3: CASSATRDGGELFF. The CDR3 nucleotides read TGTGCCAGCTCCGCCACACGGGACGGCGGGGAGCTGTTTTTT.

This clone was detected only once. J is TRBJ2-7 and V is TRBV20-1; 7 nucleotides align to TRBD1. Germline loops: CDR1 DFQATT, CDR2 SNEGSKA (reference sequence). V dropped 3 bases and J dropped 3; count of bases not matched to a gene: 5. The CDR3 runs 13 residues. The DNA of the CDR3 is TGCAGTGCTAGTCGGGACAGTAACTACGAGCAGTACTTC. Its translation is CSASRDSNYEQYF.

V is TRBV19 and J is TRBJ2-2; no clear D. From germline, CDR1 is LNHDA and CDR2 SQIVND (reference sequence). This CDR3 spans 16 amino acids. The V end was cut by 1 base, the J end by 2 bases, with 11 bases between. The CDR3 region is CASSIGGRINTGELFF. For the CDR3, the DNA is TGTGCCAGTAGTATAGGGGGAAGGATTAACACCGGGGAGCTGTTTTTT. Full variable domain (missing parts from reference TRBV19 and TRBJ2-2): DGGITQSPKYLFRKEGQNVTLSCEQNLNHDAMYWYRQDPGQGLRLIYYSQIVNDFQKGDIAEGYSVSREKKESFPLTVTSAQKNPTAFYLCASSIGGRINTGELFFGEGSRLTVL.

V gene TRBV11-3 combines with J gene TRBJ2-5; 9 bases line up with TRBD2. CDR1 and CDR2 (germline): SGHNT, YENEEA. This CDR3 has 17 amino acids. V dropped 2 bases and J dropped 5; count of bases not matched to a gene: 12. The CDR3 here is CASSLRVGGGAAETQYF. The CDR3 region has the DNA TGTGCCAGCAGCTTACGGGTTGGCGGGGGGGCCGCGGAGACCCAGTACTTC.

The chain has TRBV12-3 or TRBV12-4 and TRBJ2-1; possibly TRBD1 for D (6 bases). Between the trimmed V and J ends, which lost 6 bases and 8 bases, there was a span of 14 bases. The CDR3 is 13 residues long. CDR3 region: CASSSNRVDEQFF. Written as DNA, the CDR3 is TGTGCCAGCAGCTCGAACAGGGTTGATGAGCAGTTCTTC.

This sequence joins TRBV7-8 and TRBJ2-2; perhaps D is TRBD1 or TRBD2 (7 bases each). The CDR3 consists of 16 residues. The V end was cut by 3 bases, the J end by 0 bases, with 11 bases between. The germline CDR1 and CDR2 sequences are SGHVS and FQNEAQ. The CDR3 DNA follows: TGTGCCAGCAGCTTGGGGAGGGGGCCGAACACCGGGGAGCTGTTTTTT. Protein sequence: CASSLGRGPNTGELFF.

The V call is TRBV5-6, the J call TRBJ2-7, with 9 positions matching TRBD1. Germline V CDR1 and CDR2: SGHDT, YYEEEE. The ends lost 5 bases at V and 2 bases at J; junction bases unmatched: 8. This CDR3 contains 15 residues. CDR3 sequence (DNA): TGTGCCAGCAGTTGGATGGACAGGGGCGCCTACGAGCAGTACTTC. Translation gives CASSWMDRGAYEQYF.

A few counts support this clone. The chain joins TRBV5-1 to TRBJ2-2; unclear D gene. V was cut by 0 bases and J by 2 bases, with 8 bases left in between. The CDR3 spans 15 residues. CDR1 and CDR2 (germline): SGHRS, YFSETQ. The CDR3: CASSLGQTNTGELFF. The CDR3 DNA is TGCGCCAGCAGCTTGGGGCAGACCAACACCGGGGAGCTGTTTTTT.

The chain is built from TRBV19 and TRBJ2-2; 8 bases agree with TRBD2. The trim removed 7 bases at V and 2 bases at J, leaving 6 bases unmatched. The CDR3 is 15 residues long. Germline CDR1 is LNHDA and CDR2 is SQIVND (reference sequence). In DNA, the CDR3 is TGTGCCAGTAAAGTAGCGGGGTTTAACACCGGGGAGCTGTTTTTT. Translating gives CASKVAGFNTGELFF.

V is TRBV28 and J is TRBJ2-7; 9 bases map to TRBD1. Germline V CDR1 and CDR2: MDHEN, SYDVKM. CDR3 length equals 13 residues. The CDR3 region has the DNA TGTGCTTTACGACGGACAGGGGCGTACGAGCAGTACTTC. The encoded protein is CALRRTGAYEQYF.

The rearrangement links TRBV10-1 to TRBJ1-2; 11 bases are a match to TRBD1. Trimming at V came to 6 bases and at J to 5 bases, leaving 8 bases not matched to a gene. This CDR3 spans 15 amino acids. The germline gives CDR1 WNHNN, CDR2 SYGVQD (reference sequence). The CDR3 spells CASRTGQGVLYGYTF. The CDR3 coding sequence is TGCGCCAGCAGGACGGGACAGGGGGTGCTATATGGCTACACCTTC.